Listed below are T cell receptor beta chains from one sample, sequenced in a study of cytomegalovirus exposure and HLA in healthy donors. Profiling relied on immunoSEQ multiplex PCR, and the TCRdb table lists in-frame clones only, not all of them. The data show 150,000 to 200,000 clones, with around 62% seen just once and about 2.9% held by the top ten. The sequenced material came from PBMCs. Receptors originate from a middle-aged man in good health and CMV-seronegative. CDR3s include the opening cysteine and the closing phenylalanine or tryptophan. A D gene is named only where the DNA matches it firmly. The size field is filled for only some rows; it gives once, few, many or a size class.

D gene	J gene	V gene	clone size	CDR3 protein	CDR3 DNA
.	TRBJ1-5	TRBV19	once	CASSILGGLSNQPQHF	TGTGCCAGTAGTATTCTCGGAGGACTCAGCAATCAGCCCCAGCATTTT
TRBD2	TRBJ2-3	TRBV29-1	few	CSAVAGPSTDTQYF	TGCAGCGCCGTAGCGGGGCCTAGCACAGATACGCAGTATTTT
.	TRBJ1-2	TRBV4-1	few	CASSRQGYTF	TGCGCCAGCAGCCGACAGGGCTACACCTTC
.	TRBJ1-1	TRBV6-4	.	CASRSEPFGDTEAFF	TGTGCCAGCAGATCCGAGCCTTTCGGGGACACTGAAGCTTTCTTT
TRBD1	TRBJ1-2	TRBV6-4	.	CASRQGADGYTF	TGTGCCAGCAGGCAGGGGGCAGATGGCTACACCTTC
.	TRBJ2-7	TRBV5-1	.	CASSPQSYYEQYF	TGCGCCAGCAGCCCTCAATCCTACTACGAGCAGTACTTC
.	TRBJ1-2	TRBV29-1	.	CSAFQNYGYTF	TGCAGCGCTTTCCAGAACTATGGCTACACCTTC
TRBD1	TRBJ1-1	TRBV10-3	.	CAISESWTGEAFF	TGTGCCATCAGTGAGTCTTGGACAGGGGAAGCTTTCTTT
TRBD2	TRBJ2-2	TRBV7-7	once	CASSSSSGEGGELFF	TGTGCCAGCAGCTCTTCTAGCGGGGAAGGCGGGGAGCTGTTTTTT
.	TRBJ1-2	TRBV19	.	CASSEHAYRETYGYTF	TGTGCCAGTAGTGAACACGCGTACAGGGAAACCTATGGCTACACCTTC
.	TRBJ1-2	TRBV11-3	few	CASSTRGRAGSNYGYTF	TGTGCCAGCAGCACCCGAGGGAGGGCAGGCTCTAACTATGGCTACACCTTC
.	TRBJ1-1	TRBV7-2	few	CASSLGEGRANTEAFF	TGTGCCAGCAGCTTAGGCGAGGGGAGGGCGAACACTGAAGCTTTCTTT
TRBD1	TRBJ1-3	TRBV5-1	.	CASSLGRGDRGNTIYF	TGCGCCAGCAGCTTGGGCCGGGGGGACAGGGGGAACACCATATATTTT
.	TRBJ2-2	TRBV7-9	.	CASSLIPLAYAGELFF	TGTGCCAGCAGCTTAATCCCGCTAGCTTACGCCGGGGAGCTGTTTTTT
TRBD1	TRBJ2-3	TRBV12-5	.	CASGLGQGVHDTQYF	TGTGCTAGTGGCCTCGGACAGGGGGTTCATGATACGCAGTATTTT
TRBD2	TRBJ2-7	TRBV7-2	.	CASSLAGVRGGQYF	TGTGCCAGCAGCTTAGCTGGCGTCCGGGGGGGGCAGTACTTC
.	TRBJ1-3	TRBV28	.	CASSLSGSSGNTIYF	TGTGCCAGCAGTTTATCCGGGTCTTCTGGAAACACCATATATTTT
.	TRBJ1-2	TRBV6-1	.	CASSPLLTGDYGYTF	TGTGCCAGCAGTCCCCTCTTGACGGGAGACTATGGCTACACCTTC
TRBD1	TRBJ2-2	TRBV18	few	CASSGDRGTEGTGELFF	TGTGCCAGCTCAGGCGACAGGGGGACCGAAGGCACCGGGGAGCTGTTTTTT
TRBD2	TRBJ2-2	TRBV5-1	.	CASSPGGLAGGRTGELFF	TGCGCCAGCAGCCCGGGAGGACTAGCGGGAGGGCGCACCGGGGAGCTGTTTTTT
TRBD1	TRBJ1-5	TRBV6-6	.	CATRGPDQPQHF	TGTGCCACCAGGGGGCCGGATCAGCCCCAGCATTTT
TRBD2	TRBJ2-1	TRBV2	few	CASSERGLARLDEQFF	TGTGCCAGCAGTGAACGGGGACTAGCTAGACTGGATGAGCAGTTCTTC
.	TRBJ2-1	TRBV7-9	.	CASSLGPEQFF	TGTGCCAGCAGCTTAGGGCCTGAGCAGTTCTTC
.	TRBJ1-5	TRBV15	.	CATSRGQRSNQPQHF	TGTGCCACCAGCAGAGGACAGAGGAGCAATCAGCCCCAGCATTTT
.	TRBJ2-3	TRBV5-1	few	CASSLATNPDTQYF	TGCGCCAGCAGCTTGGCGACTAACCCGGATACGCAGTATTTT
TRBD1	TRBJ1-1	TRBV4-1	few	CASSRTGWGQAFF	TGCGCCAGCAGCCGGACAGGGTGGGGTCAAGCTTTCTTT
.	TRBJ2-4	TRBV7-2	.	CASSPPGAKNIQYF	TGTGCCAGCAGCCCCCCGGGGGCCAAAAACATTCAGTACTTC
TRBD2	TRBJ2-3	TRBV5-1	.	CASSRWTSGSDTQYF	TGCGCCAGCAGCAGGTGGACTAGCGGGTCCGATACGCAGTATTTT
.	TRBJ2-1	TRBV5-4	.	CASSLGGSEQFF	TGTGCCAGCAGCTTGGGTGGGAGTGAGCAGTTCTTC
TRBD1	TRBJ2-5	TRBV7-9	.	CASSSGQNQETQYF	TGTGCCAGCAGCTCGGGACAGAACCAAGAGACCCAGTACTTC
.	TRBJ2-3	TRBV5-1	.	CASSLVGDTSTDTQYF	TGCGCCAGCAGCTTGGTCGGGGACACAAGCACAGATACGCAGTATTTT